The 21 T cell receptor beta chains listed next were all sequenced from one sample in a study of neurological immune-mediated disorders (dated by TCRdb to between 2018 and 2021). Libraries were built with 5' RACE. TCRdb names Illumina HiSeq 2500 as the instrument used. The raw public reads went through TCRdb reprocessing: fastp at Q25, MiXCR clone calling, in-frame beta chains kept. Rows with a matching CDR3 protein are joined into one entry that keeps the most common DNA and genes. This sample gives tens of thousands of distinct CDR3 sequences in total; more than 3% of them show up just once. The ten largest make up less than 2% of the sample. Sequencing was performed on PBMCs. The receptors stem from a man aged 25 to 45 with multiple sclerosis.

This clonotype turned up a few times. No conserved phenylalanine or tryptophan is present at the end of the CDR3, so a read error is the likely explanation. The limits of the CDR3 on the DNA are not certain, so only TCRdb's listed CDR3 is given. The chain has TRBV20-1 and TRBJ2-1; the table assigns TRBD2, which was not confirmed against the DNA. The CDR3 has 12 residues if both end residues are counted. Germline V gene sequence: CDR1 DFQATT, CDR2 SNEGSKA (reference sequence). CDR3 sequence: CSARDLSAGGIN.

This clonotype has at least ten counts. The V gene is TRBV20-1, the J gene TRBJ2-7; D perhaps matches TRBD1 (5 bases). Germline V gene sequence: CDR1 DFQATT, CDR2 SNEGSKA (reference sequence). The CDR3 is 12 residues long. Trimming left V 3 bases short and J 3 bases short, with 9 bases between. Here the CDR3 DNA reads TGCAGTGCTAGCGGGCAGGGCTACGAGCAGTACTTC. It translates to CSASGQGYEQYF.

Ten or more counts support this clonotype. The chain carries TRBV29-1 and TRBJ2-5; perhaps TRBD1 as D (6 bases). This CDR3 contains 13 residues. Germline V lookup: CDR1 SQVTM, CDR2 ANQGSEA. V was shortened by 2 bases and J by 3 bases, with 10 bases between the two germline ends. The CDR3 region has the DNA TGCAGCGTTGAAATCGCAGGGGAAGAGACCCAGTACTTC. This sequence encodes CSVEIAGEETQYF.

This clonotype was observed at least ten times. The chain carries TRBV27 and TRBJ2-2; 15 bases match TRBD2. With 0 bases clipped from V and 6 bases from J, the junction kept 5 bases outside the gene matches. Germline loops: CDR1 MNHEY, CDR2 SMNVEV (reference sequence). The CDR3 is made up of 18 amino acids. The CDR3 DNA follows: TGTGCCAGCAGTTTATCCTCCGGACTAGCGGGAGGGGCCGGGGAGCTGTTTTTT. This codes for CASSLSSGLAGGAGELFF.

This clonotype was seen repeatedly, ten times or more. The rearrangement links TRBV7-8 to TRBJ2-7, with D hard to call. This CDR3 is 8 amino acids long. V gave up 8 bases and J gave up 7 bases, with 3 bases separating them. The germline CDR1 and CDR2 sequences are SGHVS and FQNEAQ. The CDR3 protein is CASGEQYF. CDR3 coding DNA: TGTGCCAGCGGGGAGCAGTACTTC.

This clonotype was seen many times. The chain recombines TRBV5-1 with TRBJ2-5, with D perhaps TRBD1 (6 bases). This CDR3 is built from 12 residues. CDR1 is SGHRS and CDR2 is YFSETQ in the germline V gene. V was cut by 7 bases and J by 2 bases, with 9 bases left in between. For the CDR3, the DNA is TGCGCCAGCGGGACATCACAAGAGACCCAGTACTTC. The encoded protein is CASGTSQETQYF.

This clonotype has at least ten counts. The rearrangement joins TRBV29-1 to TRBJ2-1; 13 bases match TRBD2. CDR3 length: 15 amino acids. Unmatched junction bases numbered 9, after V lost 4 bases and J lost 9 bases. Germline loops: CDR1 SQVTM, CDR2 ANQGSEA. The CDR3 spells CSVVGLAGVSAEQFF. For the CDR3, the DNA is TGCAGCGTTGTTGGACTAGCGGGAGTTTCAGCTGAGCAGTTCTTC.

With regard to this clonotype: A much larger clone lies a single base off, so this may be a read error. The conserved final phenylalanine or tryptophan is absent from the CDR3, which likely points to a read error. The rearrangement uses TRBV3-1 and TRBJ1-2, with a tentative D call TRBD1 (5 bases). The length of the CDR3 is 14 residues. Trimming took off 1 base at V and 0 bases at J, with 6 bases between the two ends. Germline CDR1 reads LGHDT; CDR2 reads YNNKEL (reference sequence). The CDR3 spells CASSQGGANYGYTI. The CDR3 DNA reads TGTGCCAGCAGCCAAGGGGGCGCTAACTATGGCTACACCATC.

This clonotype has at least ten counts. The chain is built from TRBV28 and TRBJ1-5; D is unclear. Trimming removed 3 bases at V and 2 bases at J, with 14 bases between. In germline, CDR1 is MDHEN, CDR2 SYDVKM. The CDR3 is 16 amino acids. CDR3 sequence (DNA): TGTGCCAGCAGTTTGGGCCCACGTCCAGGCAATCAGCCCCAGCATTTT. It encodes CASSLGPRPGNQPQHF. Variable domain in full (rest from reference TRBV28 and TRBJ1-5): DVKVTQSSRYLVKRTGEKVFLECVQDMDHENMFWYRQDPGLGLRLIYFSYDVKMKEKGDIPEGYSVSREKKERFSLILESASTNQTSMYLCASSLGPRPGNQPQHFGDGTRLSIL.

This clonotype has ten or more counts. The chain has TRBV20-1 and TRBJ1-4; the D gene is possibly TRBD1 (5 bases). The V gene's germline CDR1 is DFQATT and CDR2 SNEGSKA (reference sequence). CDR3 size: 14 residues. The germline V and J ends were trimmed by 6 bases and 4 bases, with 15 bases remaining between them. The CDR3 loop reads CSATSLDSNEKLFF. CDR3 DNA sequence: TGCAGTGCGACCTCTTTAGACAGTAATGAAAAACTGTTTTTT.

This clonotype was seen repeatedly, ten times or more. The gene calls are TRBV29-1 and TRBJ1-1; 8 bases map to TRBD1. CDR1 and CDR2 (germline): SQVTM, ANQGSEA. The CDR3 consists of 12 residues. J gave up 5 bases and V 7 bases, and 6 bases lay outside the gene matches. The CDR3 region has the DNA TGCAGCGCTCAGGGACAGGTTACTGAAGCTTTCTTT. Amino acid sequence: CSAQGQVTEAFF.

This clonotype has a count of ten or more. V and J are TRBV7-9 and TRBJ2-7, with unresolved D. The CDR3 has 13 residues. Per germline, CDR1 SEHNR and CDR2 FQNEAQ (reference sequence). Trimming left V 2 bases short and J 6 bases short, with 11 bases between. The CDR3 region has the DNA TGTGCCAGCAGCTTATGGAAGGGTTCCGAGCAGTACTTC. Translated: CASSLWKGSEQYF.

In regard to this clonotype: Being one base from a much bigger clone, this may be a read error. This chain uses TRBV5-6 with TRBJ2-7, with D unresolved. Germline-derived CDR1 and CDR2 are SGHDT and YYEEEE. The length of the CDR3 is 14 residues. The CDR3 nucleotides read TGTGCCAGCAGCTTGGGGCAGAGCTCCTACAAGCAGTACTTC. This encodes CASSLGQSSYKQYF.

V gene TRBV2 combines with J gene TRBJ2-5; D is unclear. This CDR3 is built from 11 residues. Germline CDR1 and CDR2: SNHLY and FYNNEI. V was cut by 3 bases and J by 5 bases, with 4 bases left in between. The CDR3 is CASSERETQYF. In DNA form, the CDR3 reads TGTGCCAGCAGTGAGAGGGAGACCCAGTACTTC.

This clonotype was counted many times. V gene TRBV21-1 combines with J gene TRBJ1-6; the table's D call of TRBD1 was not tested on the DNA. TRBV21-1 is labeled a pseudogene. This CDR3 contains 18 residues. This CDR3 reads CASFETYTPGSYNSPLHF. The CDR3 DNA reads as TGTGCCAGTTTCGAGACATATACCCCTGGCTCCTATAATTCACCCCTCCACTTT.

This clonotype has ten or more counts. The chain recombines TRBV20-1 with TRBJ2-1; 9 bases are a match to TRBD1. This CDR3 comprises 13 residues. Germline V lookup: CDR1 DFQATT, CDR2 SNEGSKA (reference sequence). V was clipped by 5 bases and J by 7 bases; unmatched bases: 6. CDR3 protein: CSASRDRVNEQFF. CDR3 in DNA: TGCAGTGCTTCCCGGGACAGGGTGAATGAGCAGTTCTTC.

In this sample, this clonotype turned up many times. The V call is TRBV6-6, the J call TRBJ1-5; 8 bases map to TRBD1. Germline values: CDR1 MNHNY, CDR2 SVGAGI (reference sequence). With 4 bases clipped from V and 3 bases from J, the junction kept 5 bases outside the gene matches. The length of the CDR3 is 15 residues. For the CDR3, the DNA is TGTGCCAGCAGTTCGACAGGGGAGGCCAATCAGCCCCAGCATTTT. Its translation: CASSSTGEANQPQHF.

This clonotype was found many times. The J gene is TRBJ2-2, the V gene TRBV20-1, with a weak D call TRBD2 (6 bases). The CDR3 has 13 amino acids. V dropped 5 bases and J dropped 1 base, with 8 bases sitting between them. CDR1 is DFQATT, CDR2 SNEGSKA, per germline (reference sequence). The CDR3 DNA sequence: TGCAGTGCTCCAGCGGGGAACACCGGGGAGCTGTTTTTT. Encoded protein: CSAPAGNTGELFF.

There are many counts of this clonotype. This sequence joins TRBV5-6 and TRBJ2-5; 12 bases fit TRBD2. The ends lost 0 bases at V and 5 bases at J; junction bases unmatched: 8. CDR1 and CDR2 from the germline V gene are SGHDT and YYEEEE. CDR3 length: 17 residues. CDR3 DNA sequence: TGTGCCAGCAGCTTGGGGCTAGCGGGGGGGCTTCAGGAGACCCAGTACTTC. This sequence encodes CASSLGLAGGLQETQYF. The complete variable domain, with remaining parts taken from reference TRBV5-6 and TRBJ2-5, reads DAGVTQSPTHLIKTRGQQVTLRCSPKSGHDTVSWYQQALGQGPQFIFQYYEEEERQRGNFPDRFSGHQFPNYSSELNVNALLLGDSALYLCASSLGLAGGLQETQYFGPGTRLLVL.

This clonotype was detected many times. This chain links TRBV6-5 with TRBJ2-1; tentatively, D is TRBD2 (5 bases). This CDR3 comprises 16 residues. Trimming removed 2 bases from V and 4 bases from J, with 15 bases in between. In germline, CDR1 is MNHEY, CDR2 SVGAGI. CDR3 sequence reads: CASSYVVRVDYNEQFF. The CDR3 DNA reads as TGTGCCAGCAGTTACGTAGTGAGGGTGGATTACAATGAGCAGTTCTTC.

This clonotype has a count of ten or more. The J gene is TRBJ1-1, the V gene TRBV12-3 or TRBV12-4, with TRBD1 matching over 7 bases. The CDR3 totals 13 residues. After removal of 5 bases from V and 5 bases from J, the junction contained 5 bases not matched to a gene. The CDR3 sequence is CASSTRQGTEAFF. The DNA for the CDR3 is TGTGCCAGCAGTACACGACAGGGTACTGAAGCTTTCTTT.